These 14 T cell receptor beta chains originate from one sample sequenced in a study of blood T cell repertoires in COVID-19. Repertoires were generated with immunoSEQ multiplex PCR, while TCRdb's copy carries only in-frame clones and drops some. In the table there are 190,000 or so clones, 83% of which are singletons. Input material: peripheral blood. The receptors were sampled from a man in his fifties with active or convalescent COVID-19.

The chain couples TRBV27 to TRBJ1-1; D gene uncertain. CDR3 length equals 13 residues. The V gene lost 3 bases and the J gene lost 1 base, with 6 bases spanning the gap. Germline CDR1 reads MNHEY; CDR2 reads SMNVEV (reference sequence). The CDR3 sequence is CASSFMWNTEAFF. The DNA of the CDR3 is TGTGCCAGCAGTTTTATGTGGAACACTGAAGCTTTCTTT.

In DNA form, the CDR3 reads TGTGCCAGCAGGCCGACAGGGGGTACGTGGATAGAAGCTTTCTTT. This encodes CASRPTGGTWIEAFF. This chain links TRBV7-9 with TRBJ1-1; TRBD1 matches at 9 bases. The trim removed 6 bases at V and 8 bases at J, leaving 13 bases unmatched. Germline CDR1 SEHNR, CDR2 FQNEAQ (reference sequence). CDR3 length: 15 residues.

The chain joins TRBV9 to TRBJ1-1; 12 nucleotides agree with TRBD1. The V and J ends lost 0 bases and 5 bases, in that order; junction bases with no gene match: 8. Germline CDR1 is SGDLS and CDR2 is YYNGEE. The CDR3 is made up of 17 amino acids. CDR3 sequence: CASSVGIRDRGLTEAFF. CDR3 coding DNA: TGTGCCAGCAGCGTAGGAATAAGGGACAGGGGGCTGACTGAAGCTTTCTTT.

CDR3 loop: CASRGLAQPGYNEQFF. Written as DNA, the CDR3 is TGTGCCAGCAGGGGACTAGCCCAACCGGGATACAATGAGCAGTTCTTC. This rearrangement joins TRBV7-9 to TRBJ2-1; 9 positions match TRBD2. CDR3 length: 16 residues. Germline V gene data show CDR1 as SEHNR and CDR2 as FQNEAQ (reference sequence). Trimming cost V 6 bases and J 4 bases; bases outside gene matches: 10.

The V and J genes are TRBV5-1 and TRBJ2-7, with TRBD2 identical over 9 bases. J was trimmed by 6 bases and V by 7 bases; bases with no gene match: 17. CDR1 and CDR2 (germline): SGHRS, YFSETQ. CDR3 length equals 16 residues. The CDR3 here is CASGKTQGGRATEQYF. For the CDR3, the DNA is TGCGCCAGCGGAAAGACACAGGGCGGGAGGGCGACCGAGCAGTACTTC.

The V call is TRBV5-5, the J call TRBJ1-2, with 11 bases identical to TRBD1. Germline values: CDR1 SGHKS, CDR2 YYEKEE (reference sequence). V shed 4 bases and J 4 bases; nucleotides not matched to a gene: 12. This CDR3 has 17 amino acids. CDR3 region: CASSHRTGGVDGYGYTF. The DNA for the CDR3 is TGTGCCAGCAGCCACCGGACAGGGGGCGTAGATGGCTATGGCTACACCTTC.

Note on this clone: Additional DNA sequences in this sample encode the identical CDR3. This chain connects TRBV6-5 to TRBJ2-1; D is perhaps TRBD1 (6 bases). The germline V gene has CDR1 MNHEY and CDR2 SVGAGI. The V gene lost 5 bases and the J gene lost 2 bases, with 10 bases spanning the gap. There are 14 residues in the CDR3. CDR3 loop: CASSPSGAYNEQFF. The CDR3 nucleotides are TGTGCCAGCAGTCCCTCAGGGGCCTACAATGAGCAGTTCTTC.

The chain has TRBV14 and TRBJ1-1; tentatively, D is TRBD1 (5 bases). There are 13 residues in the CDR3. Between the trimmed V and J ends, which lost 5 bases and 1 base, there was a span of 8 bases. The V gene's germline CDR1 is SGHDN and CDR2 FVKESK. Here the CDR3 DNA reads TGTGCCAGCAGCAAAGGACAGAACACTGAAGCTTTCTTT. Its translation is CASSKGQNTEAFF.

The chain uses TRBV11-3 and TRBJ2-2; maybe TRBD1 (6 bases). The germline gives CDR1 SGHNT, CDR2 YENEEA. There are 15 residues in the CDR3. The V end was cut by 0 bases, the J end by 6 bases, with 11 bases between. The CDR3 DNA sequence: TGTGCCAGCAGCTTAGAAGGGGGATCTGCCGGGGAGCTGTTTTTT. It yields the protein CASSLEGGSAGELFF.

The CDR3 bases are TGCGCCACCGGGGAGCGGGGGGGCCTCGATGAGCAGTTCTTC. It translates to CATGERGGLDEQFF. The rearrangement links TRBV10-2 to TRBJ2-1; 10 bases fit TRBD2. V trimming: 10 bases; J trimming: 8 bases; junction bases outside the gene matches: 11. The CDR3 covers 14 residues. The germline gives CDR1 WSHSY, CDR2 SAAADI.

The genes are TRBV5-6 and TRBJ2-4, with D perhaps TRBD2 (6 bases). The germline V gene has CDR1 SGHDT and CDR2 YYEEEE. This CDR3 contains 15 residues. Trimming removed 0 bases at V and 7 bases at J, with 14 bases between. The DNA for the CDR3 is TGTGCCAGCAGCTTGGCGGCGGTTGGGGGGAACATTCAGTACTTC. It codes for CASSLAAVGGNIQYF.

The chain uses TRBV4-2 and TRBJ1-2, with no clear D. The germline V gene has CDR1 LGHNA and CDR2 YNFKEQ. The V gene lost 1 base and the J gene lost 0 bases, with 18 bases spanning the gap. The CDR3 length is 18 residues. The chain's CDR3 is CASSQGAWRQATNYGYTF. The CDR3 DNA follows: TGTGCCAGCAGCCAAGGGGCGTGGCGCCAGGCGACTAACTATGGCTACACCTTC.

The chain combines TRBV6-5 with TRBJ1-2; D might be TRBD1 (5 bases). V lost 6 bases, J lost 3 bases, and 14 bases lay in between. The CDR3 is 14 amino acids. Germline V gene lookup returns CDR1 MNHEY and CDR2 SVGAGI. DNA of the CDR3: TGTGCCAGCAGCCCCGCCCAGGGTGACTATGGCTACACCTTC. Translation: CASSPAQGDYGYTF.

The chain has TRBV28 and TRBJ2-2; the D gene is possibly TRBD1 (6 bases). Trimming shortened V by 7 bases and J by 2 bases, and 11 bases separated the two germline ends. CDR1 and CDR2 (germline): MDHEN, SYDVKM. CDR3 length: 14 amino acids. CDR3 amino acids: CASKGTPNTGELFF. For the CDR3, the DNA is TGTGCCAGCAAAGGGACACCTAACACCGGGGAGCTGTTTTTT.